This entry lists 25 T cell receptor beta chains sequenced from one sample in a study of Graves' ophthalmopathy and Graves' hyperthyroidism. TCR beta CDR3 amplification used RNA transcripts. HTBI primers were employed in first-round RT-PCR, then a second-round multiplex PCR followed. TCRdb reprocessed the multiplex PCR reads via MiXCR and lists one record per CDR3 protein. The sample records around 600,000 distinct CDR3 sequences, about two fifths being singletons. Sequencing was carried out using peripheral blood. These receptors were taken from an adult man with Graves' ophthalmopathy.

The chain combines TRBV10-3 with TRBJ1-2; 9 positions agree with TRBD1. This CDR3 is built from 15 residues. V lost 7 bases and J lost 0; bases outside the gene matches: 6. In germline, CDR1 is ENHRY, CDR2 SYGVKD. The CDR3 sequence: CAIMGGTGPNYGYTF. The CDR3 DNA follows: TGTGCCATCATGGGGGGGACAGGGCCTAACTATGGCTACACCTTC.

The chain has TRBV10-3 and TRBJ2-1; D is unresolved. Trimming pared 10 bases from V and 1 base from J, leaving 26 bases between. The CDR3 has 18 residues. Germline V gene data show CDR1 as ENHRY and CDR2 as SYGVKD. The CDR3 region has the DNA TGTGCCAGCAATTTTGTTCCCCCTCCCGCCCTTTCCTACAATGAGCAGTTCTTC. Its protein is CASNFVPPPALSYNEQFF.

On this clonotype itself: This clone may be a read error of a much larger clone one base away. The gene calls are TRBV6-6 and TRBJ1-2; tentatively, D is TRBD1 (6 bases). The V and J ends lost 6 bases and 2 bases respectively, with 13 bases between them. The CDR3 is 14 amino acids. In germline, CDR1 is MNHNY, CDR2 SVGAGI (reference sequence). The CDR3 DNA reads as TGTGCCAGCAGATCGCCGGGACACAACTATGGCTACACCTTC. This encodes CASRSPGHNYGYTF.

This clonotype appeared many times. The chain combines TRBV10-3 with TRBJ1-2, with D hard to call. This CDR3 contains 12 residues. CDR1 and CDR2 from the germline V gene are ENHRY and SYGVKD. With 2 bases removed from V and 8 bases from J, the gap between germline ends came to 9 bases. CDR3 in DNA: TGTGCCATCAGTGAGGCTCGGTCGGGCTACACCTTC. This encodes CAISEARSGYTF.

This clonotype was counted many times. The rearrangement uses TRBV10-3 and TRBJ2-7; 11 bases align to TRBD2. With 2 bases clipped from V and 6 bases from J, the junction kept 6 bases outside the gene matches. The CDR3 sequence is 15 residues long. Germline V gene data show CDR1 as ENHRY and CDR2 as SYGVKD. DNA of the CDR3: TGTGCCATCAGTGAGGAGACTAGCGGGGTGCGCGAGCAGTACTTC. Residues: CAISEETSGVREQYF.

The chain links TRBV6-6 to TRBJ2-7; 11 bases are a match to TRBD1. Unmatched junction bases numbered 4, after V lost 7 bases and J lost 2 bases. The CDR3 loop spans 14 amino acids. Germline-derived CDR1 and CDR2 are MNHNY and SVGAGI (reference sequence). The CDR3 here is CASTRTGGAYEQYF. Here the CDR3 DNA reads TGTGCCAGCACAAGGACAGGGGGCGCCTACGAGCAGTACTTC.

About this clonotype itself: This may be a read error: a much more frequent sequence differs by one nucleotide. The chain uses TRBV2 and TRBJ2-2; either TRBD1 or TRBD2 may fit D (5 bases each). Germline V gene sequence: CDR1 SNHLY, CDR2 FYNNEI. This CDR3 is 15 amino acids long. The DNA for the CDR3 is TGTGCCAGCAGCTTAACGGACACTATCACCGGGGAGCTGCTTTTT. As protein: CASSLTDTITGELLF.

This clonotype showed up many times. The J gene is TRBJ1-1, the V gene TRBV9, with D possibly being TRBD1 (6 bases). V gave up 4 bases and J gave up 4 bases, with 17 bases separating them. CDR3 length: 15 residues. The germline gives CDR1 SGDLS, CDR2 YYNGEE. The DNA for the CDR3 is TGTGCCAGCAGCCCGACAAAGAGGGGGGGCACTGAAGCTTTCTTT. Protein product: CASSPTKRGGTEAFF. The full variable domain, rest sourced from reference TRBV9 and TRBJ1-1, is DSGVTQTPKHLITATGQRVTLRCSPRSGDLSVYWYQQSLDQGLQFLIQYYNGEERAKGNILERFSAQQFPDLHSELNLSSLELGDSALYFCASSPTKRGGTEAFFGQGTRLTVV.

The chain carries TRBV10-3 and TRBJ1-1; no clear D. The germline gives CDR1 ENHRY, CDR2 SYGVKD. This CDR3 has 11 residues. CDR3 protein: CARHGETEAFF. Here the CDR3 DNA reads TGTGCTAGGCACGGGGAAACTGAAGCTTTCTTT.

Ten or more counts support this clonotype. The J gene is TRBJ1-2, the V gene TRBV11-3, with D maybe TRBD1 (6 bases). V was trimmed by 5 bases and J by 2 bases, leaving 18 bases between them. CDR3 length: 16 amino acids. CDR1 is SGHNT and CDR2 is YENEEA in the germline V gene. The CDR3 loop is CASSPRRGGRNYGYTF. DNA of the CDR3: TGTGCCAGCAGCCCACGGCGCGGGGGGCGAAACTATGGCTACACCTTC.

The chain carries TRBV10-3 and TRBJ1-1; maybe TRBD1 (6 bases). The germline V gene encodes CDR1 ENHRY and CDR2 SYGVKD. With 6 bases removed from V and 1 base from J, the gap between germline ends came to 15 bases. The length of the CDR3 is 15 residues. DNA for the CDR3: TGTGCCATCAGACAAGGGGGGATGGGGAACACTGAAGCTTTCTTT. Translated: CAIRQGGMGNTEAFF.

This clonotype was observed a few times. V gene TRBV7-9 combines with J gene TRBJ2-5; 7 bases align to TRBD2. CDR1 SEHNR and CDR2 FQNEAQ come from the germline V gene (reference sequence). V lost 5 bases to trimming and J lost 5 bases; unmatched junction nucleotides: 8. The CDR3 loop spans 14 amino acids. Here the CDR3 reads CASSHGGMKETQYF. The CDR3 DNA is TGTGCCAGCAGCCACGGGGGGATGAAGGAGACCCAGTACTTC.

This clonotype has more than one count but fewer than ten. DNA of the CDR3: TGTGCCAGCAGTTACCCCCGCGGGGGCGTCTACGAGCAGTACTTC. This encodes CASSYPRGGVYEQYF. The genes are TRBV6-5 and TRBJ2-7, with a weak D call TRBD2 (7 bases). The CDR3 is made up of 15 amino acids. Trimming removed 2 bases at V and 3 bases at J, with 14 bases between. CDR1 is MNHEY and CDR2 is SVGAGI in the germline V gene.

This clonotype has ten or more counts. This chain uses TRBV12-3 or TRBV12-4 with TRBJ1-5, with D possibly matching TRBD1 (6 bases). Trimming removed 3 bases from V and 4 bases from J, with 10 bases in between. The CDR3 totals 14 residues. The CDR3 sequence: CASSFLDRNQPQHF. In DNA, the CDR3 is TGTGCCAGCAGTTTCCTAGACAGGAATCAGCCCCAGCATTTT.

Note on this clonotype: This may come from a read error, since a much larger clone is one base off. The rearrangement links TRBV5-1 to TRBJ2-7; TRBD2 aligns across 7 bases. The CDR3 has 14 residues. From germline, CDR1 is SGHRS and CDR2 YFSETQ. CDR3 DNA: TGCGCCAGCGGCTTGGTCGGGGGGAGCCACGAGCAGTACTTC. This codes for CASGLVGGSHEQYF.

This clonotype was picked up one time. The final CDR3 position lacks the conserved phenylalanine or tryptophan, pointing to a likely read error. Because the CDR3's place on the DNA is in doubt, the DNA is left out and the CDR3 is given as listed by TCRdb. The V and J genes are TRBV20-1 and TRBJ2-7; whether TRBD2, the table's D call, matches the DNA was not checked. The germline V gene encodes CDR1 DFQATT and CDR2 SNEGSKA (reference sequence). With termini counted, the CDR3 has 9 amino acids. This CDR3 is CSARDLRTS.

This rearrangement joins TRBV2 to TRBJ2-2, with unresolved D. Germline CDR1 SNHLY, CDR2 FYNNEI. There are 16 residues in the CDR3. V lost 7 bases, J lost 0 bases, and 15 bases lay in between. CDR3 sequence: CASTTRVDPNTGELFF. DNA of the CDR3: TGTGCCAGCACCACTCGGGTAGACCCGAACACCGGGGAGCTGTTTTTT.

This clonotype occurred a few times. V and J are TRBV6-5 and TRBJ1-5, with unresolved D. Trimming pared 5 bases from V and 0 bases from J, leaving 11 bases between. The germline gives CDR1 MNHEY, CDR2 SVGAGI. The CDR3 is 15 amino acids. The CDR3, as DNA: TGTGCCAGCAGTGAAAATTGGGGTAGCAATCAGCCCCAGCATTTT. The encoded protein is CASSENWGSNQPQHF.

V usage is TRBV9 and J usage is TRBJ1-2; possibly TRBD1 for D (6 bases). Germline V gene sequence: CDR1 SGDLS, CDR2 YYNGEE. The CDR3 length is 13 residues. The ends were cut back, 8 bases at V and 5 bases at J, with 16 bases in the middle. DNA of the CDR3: TGTGCCAGACCCCCGGGCCAGGGGTATGGCTACACCTTC. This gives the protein CARPPGQGYGYTF.

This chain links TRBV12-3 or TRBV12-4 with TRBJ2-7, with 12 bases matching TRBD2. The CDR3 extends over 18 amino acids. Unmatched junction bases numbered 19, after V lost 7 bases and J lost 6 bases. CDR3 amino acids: CASTPPALAGGPRGEQYF. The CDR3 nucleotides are TGTGCCAGCACACCTCCGGCCCTAGCGGGAGGGCCTCGAGGCGAGCAGTACTTC.

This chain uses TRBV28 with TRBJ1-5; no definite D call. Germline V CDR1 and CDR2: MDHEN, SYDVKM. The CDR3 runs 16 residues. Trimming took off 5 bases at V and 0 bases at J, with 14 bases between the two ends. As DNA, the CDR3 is TGTGCCAGCAGTCCCCCGAGGGCAAATAGCAATCAGCCCCAGCATTTT. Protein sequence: CASSPPRANSNQPQHF.

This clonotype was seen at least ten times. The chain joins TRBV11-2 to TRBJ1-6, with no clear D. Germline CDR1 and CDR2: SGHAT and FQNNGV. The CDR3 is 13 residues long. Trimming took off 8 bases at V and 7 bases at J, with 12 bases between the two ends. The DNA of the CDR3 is TGTGCCAGCCGTGGGGTTGTGAATTCACCCCTCCACTTT. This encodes CASRGVVNSPLHF.

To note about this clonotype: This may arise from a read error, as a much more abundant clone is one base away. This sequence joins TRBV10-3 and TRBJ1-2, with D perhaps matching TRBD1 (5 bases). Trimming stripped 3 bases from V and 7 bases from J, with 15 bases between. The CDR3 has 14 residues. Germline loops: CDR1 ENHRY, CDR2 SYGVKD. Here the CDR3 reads CAISDSSWGGGYTF. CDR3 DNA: TGTGCCATCAGTGACTCTTCATGGGGCGGTGGCTACACCTTC.

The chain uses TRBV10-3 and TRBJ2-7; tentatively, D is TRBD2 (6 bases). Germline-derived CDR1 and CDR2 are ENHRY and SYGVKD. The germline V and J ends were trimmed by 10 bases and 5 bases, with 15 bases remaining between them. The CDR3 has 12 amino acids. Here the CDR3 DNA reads TGTGCCAGCAAGTCCGGGAGCCACGAGCAGTACTTC. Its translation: CASKSGSHEQYF.

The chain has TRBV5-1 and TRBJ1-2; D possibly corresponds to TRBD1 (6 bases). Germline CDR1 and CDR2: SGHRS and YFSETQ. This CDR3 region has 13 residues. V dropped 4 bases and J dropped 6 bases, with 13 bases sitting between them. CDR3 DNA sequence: TGCGCCAGCAGCCCGGAATCAGGGGATGGCTACACCTTC. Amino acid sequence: CASSPESGDGYTF. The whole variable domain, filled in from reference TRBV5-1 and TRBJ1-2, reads KAGVTQTPRYLIKTRGQQVTLSCSPISGHRSVSWYQQTPGQGLQFLFEYFSETQRNKGNFPGRFSGRQFSNSRSEMNVSTLELGDSALYLCASSPESGDGYTFGSGTRLTVV.